This T cell receptor (beta chain) is drawn from a study of naive and memory T cell subsets. General study results and limits: A few larger clonotypes appeared in naive repertoires, especially CD8, possibly memory cells re-expressing CD45RA. TCR abundance followed a power law differing between naive and memory subsets.

With respect to this clonotype: Its antigen remains unidentified.

This CDR3 has 14 residues. Trimming cost V 5 bases and J 0 bases, with 11 bases left between them. CDR1 is SGHTA, CDR2 FQGNSA, per germline. Cells stained for CD3, CD4, CD8, CD45RA and CD27 were sorted into four subsets. Both TRBC1 and TRBC2 were covered by a beta constant-region primer of two equimolar oligonucleotides. Four rounds of PCR amplified the ligated cDNA using nested alpha and beta constant-region primers plus SP2. TCRdb independently ran MiXCR on the UMI-ligation and nested PCR reads; one entry per CDR3 protein. Altogether around 140,000 distinct CDR3 sequences are present, about 20% being singletons, with the ten largest covering approximately 0.1%.

Sequencing was performed on naive CD4+ T cells from blood. The TCR comes from a human donor in good health. This chain uses TRBV7-2 with TRBJ2-7; D gene ambiguous. The CDR3 loop is CASSKTDVSYEQYF. The CDR3 DNA follows: TGTGCCAGCAGCAAAACCGACGTCTCCTACGAGCAGTACTTC.